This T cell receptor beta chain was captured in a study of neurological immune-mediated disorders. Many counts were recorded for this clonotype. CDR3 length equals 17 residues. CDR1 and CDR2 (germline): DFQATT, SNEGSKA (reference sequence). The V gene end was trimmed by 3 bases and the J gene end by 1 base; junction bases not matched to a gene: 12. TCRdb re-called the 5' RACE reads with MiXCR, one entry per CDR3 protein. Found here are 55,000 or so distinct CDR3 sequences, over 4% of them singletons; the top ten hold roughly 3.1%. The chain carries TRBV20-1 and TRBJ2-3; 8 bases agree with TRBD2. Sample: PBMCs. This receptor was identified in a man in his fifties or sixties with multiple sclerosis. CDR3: CSASVAGTNPGTDTQYF. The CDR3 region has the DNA TGCAGTGCTAGCGTAGCGGGAACTAACCCGGGCACAGATACGCAGTATTTT.